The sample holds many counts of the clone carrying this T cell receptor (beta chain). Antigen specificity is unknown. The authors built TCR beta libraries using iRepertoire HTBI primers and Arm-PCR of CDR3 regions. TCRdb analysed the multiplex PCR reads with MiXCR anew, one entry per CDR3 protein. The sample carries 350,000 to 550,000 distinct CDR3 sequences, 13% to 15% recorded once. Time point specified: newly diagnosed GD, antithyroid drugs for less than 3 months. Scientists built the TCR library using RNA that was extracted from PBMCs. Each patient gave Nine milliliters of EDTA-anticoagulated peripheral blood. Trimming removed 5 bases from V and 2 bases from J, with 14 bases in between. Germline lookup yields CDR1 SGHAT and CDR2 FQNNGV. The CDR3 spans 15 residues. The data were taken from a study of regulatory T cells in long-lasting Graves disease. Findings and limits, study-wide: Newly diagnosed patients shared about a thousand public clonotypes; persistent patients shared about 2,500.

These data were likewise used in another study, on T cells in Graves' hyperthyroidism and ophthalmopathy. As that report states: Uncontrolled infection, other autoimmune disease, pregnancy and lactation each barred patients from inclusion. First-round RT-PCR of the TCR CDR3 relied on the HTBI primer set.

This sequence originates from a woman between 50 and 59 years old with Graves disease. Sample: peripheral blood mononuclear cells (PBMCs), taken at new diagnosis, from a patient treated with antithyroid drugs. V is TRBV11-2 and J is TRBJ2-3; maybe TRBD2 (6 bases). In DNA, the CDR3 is TGTGCCAGCAGCCCACCCGGGACTTTCACAGATACGCAGTATTTT. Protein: CASSPPGTFTDTQYF.